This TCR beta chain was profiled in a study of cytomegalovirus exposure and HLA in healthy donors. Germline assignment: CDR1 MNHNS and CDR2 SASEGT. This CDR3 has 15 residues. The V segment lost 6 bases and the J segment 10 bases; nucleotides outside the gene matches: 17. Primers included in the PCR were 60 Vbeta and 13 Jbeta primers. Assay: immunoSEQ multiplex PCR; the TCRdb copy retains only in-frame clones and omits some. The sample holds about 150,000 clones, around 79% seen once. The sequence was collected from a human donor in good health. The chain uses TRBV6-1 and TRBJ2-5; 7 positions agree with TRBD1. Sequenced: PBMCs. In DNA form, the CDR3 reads TGTGCCAGCAGCGACCTGGGACAGCCCCAGGAGGTCCAGTACTTC. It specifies CASSDLGQPQEVQYF.